This TCR beta chain was found in a study of CD8+ T cells in alopecia areata (dated by TCRdb to about 2018). Regarding the research as a whole: The treated patients, all with moderate-to-severe alopecia areata, were enrolled in an open-label pilot trial of oral tofacitinib given at 5 to 10 mg twice daily. Biopsies were taken from tofacitinib-treated patients at baseline and at 4 and 24 weeks of treatment, and a later scalp biopsy was taken in several of the tofacitinib-treated patients. High-throughput TCRbeta sequencing was used to examine T cell clonal expansion in alopecia areata in both the C3H/HeJ mouse model and human patients. Scalp clonality was compared among normal scalp (n=4), patchy alopecia areata scalp (n=8), and alopecia totalis/universalis scalp (n=8). Tofacitinib was given for 6 to 18 months, followed by 6 months of follow-up off drug to assess delayed response and recurrence. On the human side, TCRbeta sequencing was run on scalp tissue and on sorted CD4+ and CD8+ peripheral blood T cells from healthy controls and from alopecia areata patients with either patchy or totalis/universalis disease. TCRbeta CDR3 regions were amplified by immunoSEQ multiplex PCR with 35 Vbeta forward and 13 Jbeta reverse primers. In treated patients, disease severity was measured using the SALT score, which gives the percentage of scalp surface area affected. The RNA source kit depended on sample type: the PAXgene miRNA kit for fixed scalp, the miRNeasy kit for PBMCs, and the RNeasy kit for mouse skin.

The time point label here, explained by the study, means: less than 30 weeks on oral tofacitinib. The sample's treatment or condition label, in plain terms: oral pan-JAK inhibitor, 5-10 mg twice daily. From alopecia areata patients, peripheral blood was collected along with lesional scalp punch biopsies. PBMCs were isolated by density centrifugation and stained for CD3, CD4 and CD8, after which CD4+ and CD8+ T cells were sorted on a FACSAria. The study at large found these results: Lesional scalp, especially in alopecia totalis/universalis, showed higher clonality and more expanded CD8+ clones than normal scalp, suggesting antigenic drive. Unlike mouse skin, which is dominated by gammadelta T cells, normal human skin has resident alphabeta T cells that are also sequenced, and this complicates analysis of the scalp TCR repertoire. During tofacitinib treatment, many expanded lesional clones remained in scalp and blood, and this persistence may partly explain relapse after treatment is stopped. Shared TCR sequences between patients were less evident than in mice, which may be partly attributable to HLA diversity in the patient population. The treated cohort was small, with a single nonresponder, so links between baseline CD8+ expansion and response need larger studies. Tofacitinib significantly decreased scalp clonality and the number of expanded CD8+ clones among the top 100 scalp clones.

The library was generated by the immunoSEQ multiplex PCR assay. To provide template for TCR sequencing, every sample had RNA extracted and reverse transcribed into cDNA. First-strand cDNA was synthesized using SuperScript III with a 2:1 mix of oligo-dT and random hexamers. A synthetic immune receptor repertoire was used to measure amplification bias, and any remaining bias was corrected computationally. The study's processing was this. Raw reads were preprocessed for error removal, and CDR3 was defined according to IMGT conventions as running from the conserved cysteine to phenylalanine. Clonality was computed by normalizing Shannon entropy by log2 of the number of productive unique TCRs and subtracting the result from 1. CD4 or CD8 identity of scalp clones was inferred by cross-referencing scalp TCRbeta sequences with sorted blood CD4 and CD8 repertoires. TCRdb mirrors the immuneACCESS table, restricted to in-frame sequences. Some clones are absent from its copies; in checked studies, under half trace to an unresolved V gene, and the reason for the others is unknown. D and trimming come from the DNA, and the V and J calls and clone size come from that table. The sample table contains about 110,000 clones; only one count was recorded for 84% of them. Roughly 23% of the sample rests with the top ten.

In the case of this clone: No antigen is known for it. Base qualities are not provided; no much larger clone lies one nucleotide away.

V and J are trimmed by 4 bases and 7 bases, and the gene matches miss 8 bases of the junction. The CDR3 holds 16 amino acids from the cysteine to the phenylalanine. CDR3 DNA only is kept here, 48 bases in frame from base 1. As encoded in the germline V gene (reference sequence), CDR1 is SEHNR while CDR2 is FQNEAQ. This clonotype was obtained from a human donor with alopecia areata. The chain uses TRBV7-9 and TRBJ2-3; TRBD2 matches 13 bases in the middle. The source material was CD8+ T cells sorted from blood, sampled at week 24, from a patient treated with tofacitinib. The CDR3 corresponds to CASSSPGLAGEYTQYF. At the DNA level, the sequence is TGTGCCAGCAGCTCCCCAGGACTAGCGGGGGAATATACGCAGTATTTT.